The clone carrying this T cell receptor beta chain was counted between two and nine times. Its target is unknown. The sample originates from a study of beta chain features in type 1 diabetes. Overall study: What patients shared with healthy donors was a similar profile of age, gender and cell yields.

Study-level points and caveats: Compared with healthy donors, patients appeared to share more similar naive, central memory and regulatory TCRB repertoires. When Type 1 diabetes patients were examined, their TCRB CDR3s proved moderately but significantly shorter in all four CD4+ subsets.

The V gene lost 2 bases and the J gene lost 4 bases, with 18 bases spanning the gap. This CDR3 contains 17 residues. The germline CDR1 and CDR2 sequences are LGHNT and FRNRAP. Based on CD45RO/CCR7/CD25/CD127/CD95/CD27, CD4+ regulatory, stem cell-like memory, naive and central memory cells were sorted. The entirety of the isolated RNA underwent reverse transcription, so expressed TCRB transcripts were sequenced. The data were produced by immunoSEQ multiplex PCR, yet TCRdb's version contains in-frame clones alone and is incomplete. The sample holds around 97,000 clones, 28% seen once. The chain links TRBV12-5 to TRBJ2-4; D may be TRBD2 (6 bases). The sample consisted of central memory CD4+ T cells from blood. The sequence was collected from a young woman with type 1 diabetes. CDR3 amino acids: CASGLSISVGTKNIQYF. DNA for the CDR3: TGTGCTAGTGGTTTGTCTATCTCAGTGGGGACTAAAAACATTCAGTACTTC.